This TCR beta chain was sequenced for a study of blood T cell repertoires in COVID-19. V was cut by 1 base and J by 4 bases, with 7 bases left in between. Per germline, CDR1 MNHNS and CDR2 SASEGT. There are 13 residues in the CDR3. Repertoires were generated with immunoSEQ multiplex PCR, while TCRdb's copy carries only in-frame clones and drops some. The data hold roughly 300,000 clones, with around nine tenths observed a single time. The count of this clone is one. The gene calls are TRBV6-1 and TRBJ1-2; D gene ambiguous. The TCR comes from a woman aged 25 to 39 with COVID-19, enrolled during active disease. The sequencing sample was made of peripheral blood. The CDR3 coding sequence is TGTGCCAGCAGTGAAGGAGGAGCCTATGGCTACACCTTC. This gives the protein CASSEGGAYGYTF.